This T cell receptor beta chain was recorded in a study of early T cells in non-severe SARS-CoV-2 infection. Study-wide results and limits: Private and CD4 specificities were missed by VDJdb matching, which favored anti-spike CD8 responses.

This CDR3 is built from 13 residues. The table lists this clonotype with a few counts. Its target is unknown. Separate cDNA molecules each had unique molecular identifiers attached to them. TCRdb reprocessed the 5' RACE reads with MiXCR, giving one entry per CDR3 protein. The sample lists some 60,000 distinct CDR3 sequences; roughly 10% were seen once. Material: whole blood. This clonotype was obtained from an adult who was a healthcare worker with PCR-confirmed SARS-CoV-2 infection or an uninfected control (not recorded which). The chain links TRBV21-1 to TRBJ1-5. TRBV21-1 is designated a pseudogene. CDR3 in amino acids: CASSKGNAQPQHF. The DNA for the CDR3 is TGTGCCAGCAGCAAGGGGAACGCTCAGCCCCAGCATTTT.